Listed below are T cell receptor beta chains from one sample, sequenced in a study of PD-1 blockade in classical Hodgkin lymphoma. Assay: immunoSEQ multiplex PCR; the TCRdb copy retains only in-frame clones and omits some. The sample has approximately 100,000 clones, around 88% seen once. The sample was peripheral blood mononuclear cells (PBMCs), taken before the second cycle of nivolumab. The receptors originated from a human donor with classical Hodgkin lymphoma. The conserved cysteine and the conserved F or W are not part of the CDR3 here. The order of the fields is V gene, J gene, CDR3 protein.

v_gene: TRBV7-9
j_gene: TRBJ2-7
CDR3aa: ASSSQYYEQY

v_gene: TRBV7-2
j_gene: TRBJ1-2
CDR3aa: ASRLGGGAGYGYT

v_gene: TRBV14
j_gene: TRBJ1-3
CDR3aa: ASSQGDNSGNTIY

v_gene: TRBV7-9
j_gene: TRBJ2-5
CDR3aa: ASSLDAGIQETQY

v_gene: TRBV30
j_gene: TRBJ1-1
CDR3aa: AWNEGTGWANTEAF

v_gene: TRBV5-1
j_gene: TRBJ1-2
CDR3aa: ASSLVAQGYGYT

v_gene: TRBV30
j_gene: TRBJ2-7
CDR3aa: AWNPGRSSYEQY

v_gene: TRBV7-6
j_gene: TRBJ2-5
CDR3aa: ASSLWRGPDGTQY

v_gene: TRBV6-1
j_gene: TRBJ1-5
CDR3aa: ASSESPGNSNQPQH

v_gene: TRBV7-6
j_gene: TRBJ2-7
CDR3aa: ASSLEGRSYEQY